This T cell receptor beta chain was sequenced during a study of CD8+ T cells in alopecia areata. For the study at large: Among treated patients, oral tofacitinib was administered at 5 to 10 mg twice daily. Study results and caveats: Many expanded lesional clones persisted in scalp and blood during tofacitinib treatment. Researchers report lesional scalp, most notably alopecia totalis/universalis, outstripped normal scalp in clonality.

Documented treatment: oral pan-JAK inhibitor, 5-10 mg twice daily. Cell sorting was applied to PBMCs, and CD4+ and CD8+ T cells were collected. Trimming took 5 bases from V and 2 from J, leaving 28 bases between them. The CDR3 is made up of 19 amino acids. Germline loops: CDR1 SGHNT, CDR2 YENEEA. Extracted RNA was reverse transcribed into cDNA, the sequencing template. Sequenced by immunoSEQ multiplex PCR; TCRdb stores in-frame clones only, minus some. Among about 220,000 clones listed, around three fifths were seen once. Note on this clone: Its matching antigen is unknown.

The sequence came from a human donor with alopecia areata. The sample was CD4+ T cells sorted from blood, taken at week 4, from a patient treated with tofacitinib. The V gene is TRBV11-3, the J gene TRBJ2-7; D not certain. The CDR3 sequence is CASSLRSVDGPLATYEQYF. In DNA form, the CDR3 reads TGTGCCAGCAGCCTCCGCTCCGTCGATGGGCCACTCGCAACCTACGAGCAGTACTTC.